Listed below are T cell receptor beta chains from one sample, sequenced in a study of blood T cell repertoires in COVID-19. The data were produced by immunoSEQ multiplex PCR, yet TCRdb's version contains in-frame clones alone and is incomplete. In the table there are more than 200,000 clones, roughly 90% of which are singletons. Source material: peripheral blood. Every receptor here comes from a woman in her thirties or forties who had recovered from COVID-19. Each CDR3 is given with its conserved first and last residue. A D gene is named only where the DNA matches it firmly. Only part of the rows carry a size: once, few, many, or a class if the clone is expanded.

D	V	size	J	CDR3	DNA
TRBD2	TRBV5-1	-	TRBJ2-5	CASSPGTSASVETQYF	TGCGCCAGCAGCCCGGGGACTAGCGCGTCGGTAGAGACCCAGTACTTC
TRBD2	TRBV6-5	-	TRBJ2-3	CASNVAGETDTQYF	TGTGCCAGCAACGTAGCGGGGGAGACAGATACGCAGTATTTT
TRBD1	TRBV28	-	TRBJ1-5	CASSLPGGSNQPQHF	TGTGCCAGCAGTCTCCCAGGGGGGAGCAATCAGCCCCAGCATTTT
-	TRBV4-3	-	TRBJ1-4	CASSITGSTNEKLFF	TGCGCCAGCAGCATAACGGGATCAACTAATGAAAAACTGTTTTTT
TRBD1	TRBV30	-	TRBJ2-3	CAWSEMTGGEVDTQYF	TGTGCCTGGAGTGAGATGACAGGGGGCGAGGTCGATACGCAGTATTTT
-	TRBV29-1	-	TRBJ2-3	CRVGFSTDTQYF	TGCAGGGTCGGGTTTAGCACAGATACGCAGTATTTT
-	TRBV30	few	TRBJ2-7	CAWSDKNEQYF	TGTGCCTGGAGTGATAAAAACGAGCAGTACTTC
TRBD1	TRBV6-5	-	TRBJ1-2	CASSPDRGRQGYTF	TGTGCCAGCAGTCCTGACAGGGGGCGTCAAGGCTACACCTTC
TRBD2	TRBV6-5	-	TRBJ2-7	CASKTSGRYYEQYF	TGTGCCAGCAAGACTAGCGGGCGGTACTACGAGCAGTACTTC
-	TRBV4-2	-	TRBJ2-5	CASSRELGQETQYF	TGTGCCAGCAGCCGAGAACTAGGCCAAGAGACCCAGTACTTC
-	TRBV4-1	-	TRBJ2-2	CASSPTGAASTGELFF	TGCGCCAGCAGCCCCACTGGGGCGGCGAGCACCGGGGAGCTGTTTTTT
-	TRBV4-1	few	TRBJ1-3	CASSHPSGRAAAGNTIYF	TGCGCCAGCAGCCACCCAAGTGGGAGGGCGGCGGCTGGAAACACCATATATTTT
-	TRBV4-1	-	TRBJ1-5	CASSQESGRGNQPQHF	TGCGCCAGCAGCCAAGAATCGGGGCGGGGGAATCAGCCCCAGCATTTT
TRBD1	TRBV28	-	TRBJ2-3	CASSQSGQSTDTQYF	TGTGCCAGCAGTCAATCGGGACAGTCCACAGATACGCAGTATTTT
-	TRBV27	once	TRBJ1-4	CASRLTATNEKLFF	TGTGCCAGCCGCCTGACAGCAACTAATGAAAAACTGTTTTTT
-	TRBV5-6	-	TRBJ2-7	CASSFSLSSYEQYF	TGTGCCAGCAGCTTTTCACTTAGCTCCTACGAGCAGTACTTC
-	TRBV9	-	TRBJ2-7	CASSPHGLTGYEQYF	TGTGCCAGCAGCCCCCACGGACTGACTGGTTACGAGCAGTACTTC
-	TRBV5-6	few	TRBJ1-2	CASSLGRGWSNYGYTF	TGTGCCAGCAGCTTGGGTCGGGGGTGGTCTAACTATGGCTACACCTTC
TRBD1	TRBV7-9	-	TRBJ1-3	CASSPTGDSGNTIYF	TGTGCCAGCAGCCCAACAGGGGACTCTGGAAACACCATATATTTT
-	TRBV5-6	once	TRBJ2-7	CASSLVGAGYYEQYF	TGTGCCAGCAGCTTGGTCGGTGCGGGGTACTACGAGCAGTACTTC
TRBD2	TRBV6-6	-	TRBJ2-1	CASSPTSGRAFGVNEQFF	TGTGCCAGCAGTCCGACTAGCGGGAGGGCCTTTGGGGTCAATGAGCAGTTCTTC
TRBD1	TRBV6-1	-	TRBJ1-4	CASSDPRDSTSF	TGTGCCAGCAGTGATCCTCGGGACAGCACCAGTTTT
-	TRBV3-1/TRBV3-2	-	TRBJ2-3	CASSRASTDTQYF	TGTGCCAGCAGCCGGGCGAGCACAGATACGCAGTATTTT
-	TRBV9	-	TRBJ2-3	CASSRGLSADTQYF	TGTGCCAGCAGCCGTGGACTGTCGGCAGATACGCAGTATTTT
-	TRBV10-3	-	TRBJ1-6	CAISELGAPLHF	TGTGCCATCAGTGAGTTGGGGGCTCCCCTCCACTTT
TRBD1	TRBV13	-	TRBJ2-2	CASSPGQGVHGELFF	TGTGCCAGCAGCCCCGGACAGGGGGTTCACGGGGAGCTGTTTTTT
TRBD1	TRBV7-2	-	TRBJ2-6	CASSFSGTGVRSGANVLTF	TGTGCCAGCAGCTTCTCCGGGACAGGGGTACGCTCTGGGGCCAACGTCCTGACTTTC
TRBD1	TRBV7-9	-	TRBJ1-2	CASSLTGQGSFYGYTF	TGTGCCAGCAGCTTAACTGGACAGGGTTCATTCTATGGCTACACCTTC
TRBD1	TRBV19	-	TRBJ1-3	CASSHRGTGNTIYF	TGTGCCAGTAGTCACAGGGGAACTGGAAACACCATATATTTT
TRBD2	TRBV7-2	-	TRBJ2-3	CASSRSGVADTQYF	TGTGCCAGCAGCCGTAGCGGGGTTGCAGATACGCAGTATTTT
-	TRBV6-5	-	TRBJ1-4	CASGWGGATEFF	TGTGCCAGTGGATGGGGGGGGGCCACGGAGTTTTTT
-	TRBV12-3/TRBV12-4	-	TRBJ1-4	CASSLSWTEKLFF	TGTGCCAGCAGTTTAAGCTGGACAGAAAAACTGTTTTTT
-	TRBV6-2/TRBV6-3	-	TRBJ2-1	CASSLATTRNEQFF	TGTGCCAGCAGCCTTGCCACCACGAGGAATGAGCAGTTCTTC
TRBD1	TRBV5-8	-	TRBJ1-2	CASSSRTGGNYGYTF	TGTGCCAGCAGCTCCCGGACAGGGGGTAACTATGGCTACACCTTC
-	TRBV7-2	-	TRBJ2-2	CASSLAPGYTGELFF	TGTGCCAGCAGCTTAGCGCCAGGGTACACCGGGGAGCTGTTTTTT
TRBD2	TRBV7-7	-	TRBJ2-3	CASSSTGGSTDTQYF	TGTGCTAGCAGCTCTACGGGGGGGTCCACAGATACGCAGTATTTT
-	TRBV6-2/TRBV6-3	-	TRBJ2-6	CASSYYQVFDVLTF	TGTGCCAGCAGTTACTACCAGGTTTTCGACGTCCTGACTTTC
TRBD2	TRBV30	-	TRBJ2-1	CAWSVGLAGKVQFF	TGTGCCTGGAGTGTAGGGCTAGCGGGGAAGGTGCAGTTCTTC
TRBD1	TRBV19	once	TRBJ1-2	CASSLDRGLNYGYTF	TGTGCCAGTAGTCTAGACAGGGGGCTTAACTATGGCTACACCTTC
TRBD1	TRBV7-9	-	TRBJ2-5	CASSMDRGVETQYF	TGTGCCAGCAGCATGGACAGGGGGGTGGAGACCCAGTACTTC
-	TRBV9	-	TRBJ1-1	CASSVSQDKGTEAFF	TGTGCCAGCAGCGTTTCTCAGGATAAGGGGACTGAAGCTTTCTTT
-	TRBV27	-	TRBJ2-7	CASSSRTERSYEQYF	TGTGCCAGCAGTTCCAGGACAGAGAGGTCCTACGAGCAGTACTTC
-	TRBV7-2	-	TRBJ1-5	CASSLGENQPQHF	TGTGCCAGCAGCTTAGGAGAAAATCAGCCCCAGCATTTT
-	TRBV2	-	TRBJ2-5	CAGQNRLAETQYF	TGTGCCGGCCAGAACCGCCTAGCAGAGACCCAGTACTTC
-	TRBV11-2	-	TRBJ2-7	CASSLIQVAYEQYF	TGTGCCAGCAGCCTTATCCAGGTAGCCTACGAGCAGTACTTC
-	TRBV12-3/TRBV12-4	-	TRBJ2-7	CASSQDSPYEQYF	TGTGCCAGCAGTCAAGACAGCCCTTACGAGCAGTACTTC
-	TRBV11-3	-	TRBJ1-6	CASRQGFPRSPLHF	TGTGCCAGCAGACAGGGTTTTCCACGCTCACCCCTCCACTTT
-	TRBV5-1	-	TRBJ2-7	CASSPGTGTYEQYF	TGCGCCAGCAGCCCCGGTACAGGGACCTACGAGCAGTACTTC
TRBD1	TRBV5-1	-	TRBJ2-7	CASSWTGKGSYEQYF	TGCGCCAGCAGCTGGACAGGGAAAGGATCCTACGAGCAGTACTTC
TRBD1	TRBV6-2/TRBV6-3	-	TRBJ2-3	CASSFTGGAADTQYF	TGTGCCAGCAGTTTCACAGGGGGCGCGGCAGATACGCAGTATTTT
TRBD2	TRBV12-3/TRBV12-4	-	TRBJ2-2	CASRPGGPGELFF	TGTGCCAGCAGACCGGGAGGACCCGGGGAGCTGTTTTTT
TRBD2	TRBV15	-	TRBJ2-1	CATSRDRGTSGSSYNEQFF	TGTGCCACCAGCAGAGATCGAGGGACTAGCGGGAGCTCCTACAATGAGCAGTTCTTC